The 9 T cell receptor beta chains presented below share a single source sample, sequenced in a study of siplizumab effects on memory and regulatory T cells. Libraries were prepared by immunoSEQ multiplex PCR; TCRdb keeps only in-frame clonotypes and omits some of them. Seen here are 100,000 to 120,000 clones, roughly 92% observed once, and the top ten hold 1.3%. The specimen sequenced was CD4+ T cells sorted from blood. The receptors derive from a human donor in good health.

This clone came up a few times. The chain recombines TRBV18 with TRBJ1-1, with D unresolved. Trimming left V 0 bases short and J 0 bases short, with 8 bases between. The CDR3 consists of 15 residues. Germline V gene lookup returns CDR1 KGHSH and CDR2 LQKENI. CDR3 amino acids: CASSPPHGMNTEAFF. The CDR3 DNA reads as TGTGCCAGCTCACCACCGCACGGTATGAACACTGAAGCTTTCTTT.

This clone was detected once. The CDR3 nucleotides read TGTGCCAGCTCACCACCGAGGGGATACAATGAGCAGTTCTTC. Encoded protein: CASSPPRGYNEQFF. The chain uses TRBV18 and TRBJ2-1; perhaps D is TRBD1 or TRBD2 (5 bases each). Germline V CDR1 and CDR2: KGHSH, LQKENI. CDR3 length equals 14 residues. The ends were cut back, 0 bases at V and 4 bases at J, with 7 bases in the middle.

There are a few counts of this clone. As DNA, the CDR3 is TGCGCCAGCAGCCAGACCTGGAGGGATGGGGGTGGCTACACCTTC. This translates into CASSQTWRDGGGYTF. The rearrangement uses TRBV4-1 and TRBJ1-2, with TRBD1 as a possible D gene (5 bases). Germline CDR1 and CDR2: MGHRA and YSYEKL. V lost 3 bases to trimming and J lost 7 bases, with 18 bases between them. The CDR3 extends over 15 amino acids.

The CDR3 DNA reads TGTGCCAGCAGTCAACAGGGGGTGAGCGAAAAACTGTTTTTT. It specifies CASSQQGVSEKLFF. The chain couples TRBV2 to TRBJ1-4, with 8 bases aligning to TRBD1. The CDR3 runs to 14 residues. J gave up 8 bases and V 5 bases, and 7 bases lay outside the gene matches. Per germline, CDR1 SNHLY and CDR2 FYNNEI.

This rearrangement joins TRBV4-2 to TRBJ2-7, with D maybe TRBD2 (6 bases). The CDR3 extends over 14 amino acids. Germline V lookup: CDR1 LGHNA, CDR2 YNFKEQ. The V gene lost 1 base and the J gene lost 4 bases, with 11 bases spanning the gap. CDR3 in DNA: TGTGCCAGCAGCCAAGCGGCAGGGACTTACGAGCAGTACTTC. The encoded protein is CASSQAAGTYEQYF.

CDR3 sequence reads: CASKLTGSSYEQYF. In nucleotides, the CDR3 is TGTGCCAGCAAACTAACGGGATCCTCCTACGAGCAGTACTTC. The chain links TRBV6-5 to TRBJ2-7; tentative D call: TRBD2 (5 bases). CDR1 and CDR2 (germline): MNHEY, SVGAGI. V shed 7 bases and J shed 0 bases, with 13 bases lying between them. The CDR3 totals 14 residues.

The chain carries TRBV18 and TRBJ1-3, with unresolved D. This CDR3 has 13 residues. With 3 bases removed from V and 4 bases from J, the gap between germline ends came to 7 bases. The germline CDR1 and CDR2 sequences are KGHSH and LQKENI. CDR3 coding DNA: TGTGCCAGCTCACCCCCAGCCGGAAACACCATATATTTT. It codes for CASSPPAGNTIYF.

The CDR3 nucleotides are TGTGCCAGCAGCCAACAGGTCGTTGGCTACACCTTC. It yields the protein CASSQQVVGYTF. The chain combines TRBV5-6 with TRBJ1-2, with D perhaps matching TRBD1 (5 bases). V dropped 4 bases and J dropped 7 bases, with 11 bases sitting between them. The germline V gene has CDR1 SGHDT and CDR2 YYEEEE. The CDR3 covers 12 residues.

This chain uses TRBV15 with TRBJ2-5; D ambiguous. Germline CDR1 reads LNHNV; CDR2 reads YYDKDF (reference sequence). This CDR3 contains 13 residues. Deletions cut 0 bases from V and 4 bases from J, with 6 bases between. The CDR3 sequence: CATSRDFGETQYF. In DNA form, the CDR3 reads TGTGCCACCAGCAGAGATTTTGGAGAGACCCAGTACTTC.